A selection of T cell receptor beta chains follows, all from one sample in a study of graft-versus-host responses after intestinal transplantation. Produced via immunoSEQ multiplex PCR; TCRdb's table is partial and in-frame only. The sample lists some 85,000 clones, around 90% occurring once. The antigens these receptors bind are not known. This specimen was unstimulated CD8+ T cells sorted from spleen or lymph node cells, taken before transplant. The receptors come from a human donor who was the organ donor for an intestinal transplant. Both conserved end residues are part of each CDR3. Only some rows state a clone size, as once, few, many or a class for expanded clones.

abundance,j_gene,v_gene,CDR3aa
NA,TRBJ1-2,TRBV2,CASDDPTETKTTFGYTF
NA,TRBJ1-5,TRBV7-8,CASSPPVGQPQHF
NA,TRBJ2-2,TRBV27,CASSLRGPGELFF
NA,TRBJ2-1,TRBV5-1,CASSLGQGYNEQFF
NA,TRBJ2-7,TRBV6-5,CASREDRETINEQYF
NA,TRBJ2-7,TRBV6-1,CASGTASYEQYF
NA,TRBJ1-4,TRBV2,CASTGGQGDGLDNEKLFF
many,TRBJ2-1,TRBV6-1,CASSEASGGYNEQFF
NA,TRBJ2-2,TRBV4-1,CASSYDRGNTGELFF
NA,TRBJ2-7,TRBV7-2,CASSKGAGGGYEQYF
NA,TRBJ2-1,TRBV10-1,CASSETPGGYNEQFF
once,TRBJ2-7,TRBV2,CASSEVSPATAYEQYF
NA,TRBJ2-1,TRBV11-2,CASSLWGGGPFDEQFF
NA,TRBJ2-5,TRBV7-7,CASSSTPQETQYF
NA,TRBJ2-7,TRBV5-5,CASSLVGYEQYF
NA,TRBJ2-1,TRBV7-9,CASSLRAGEQFF
NA,TRBJ2-7,TRBV10-2,CASGGGGEQYF
NA,TRBJ1-4,TRBV29-1,CSVALTATNEKLFF
NA,TRBJ2-1,TRBV6-1,CASNPGGVSYNEQFF
NA,TRBJ1-1,TRBV19,CASRLGNTEAFF
once,TRBJ2-1,TRBV19,CASSKGREPYNEQFF
NA,TRBJ1-1,TRBV6-5,CASSTGVGTEAFF